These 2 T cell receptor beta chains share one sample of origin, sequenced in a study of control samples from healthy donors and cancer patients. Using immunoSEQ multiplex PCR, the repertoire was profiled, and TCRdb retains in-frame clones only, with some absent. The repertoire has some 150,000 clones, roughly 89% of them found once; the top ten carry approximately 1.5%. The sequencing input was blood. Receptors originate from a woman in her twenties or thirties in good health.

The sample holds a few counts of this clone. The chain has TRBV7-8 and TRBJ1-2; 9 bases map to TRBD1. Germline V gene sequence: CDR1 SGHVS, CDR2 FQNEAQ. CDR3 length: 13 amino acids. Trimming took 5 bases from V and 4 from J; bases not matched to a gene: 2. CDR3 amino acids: CASSRDRVYGYTF. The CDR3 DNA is TGTGCCAGCAGCCGGGACAGGGTCTATGGCTACACCTTC.

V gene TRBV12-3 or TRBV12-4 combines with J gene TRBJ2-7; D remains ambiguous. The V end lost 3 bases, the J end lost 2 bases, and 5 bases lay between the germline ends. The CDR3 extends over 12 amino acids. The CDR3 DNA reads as TGTGCCAGCAGTTTTGCAGCCTACGAGCAGTACTTC. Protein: CASSFAAYEQYF.